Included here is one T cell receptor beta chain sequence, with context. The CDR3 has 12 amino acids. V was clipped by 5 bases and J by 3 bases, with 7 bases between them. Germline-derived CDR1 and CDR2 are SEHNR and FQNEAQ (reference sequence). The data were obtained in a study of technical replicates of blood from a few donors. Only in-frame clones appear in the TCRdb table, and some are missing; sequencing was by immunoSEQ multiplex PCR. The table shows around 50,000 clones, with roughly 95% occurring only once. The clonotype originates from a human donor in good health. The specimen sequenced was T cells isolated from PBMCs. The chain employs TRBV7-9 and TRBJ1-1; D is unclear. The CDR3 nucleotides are TGTGCCAGCAGCCGGAGCTACACTGAAGCTTTCTTT. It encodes CASSRSYTEAFF.